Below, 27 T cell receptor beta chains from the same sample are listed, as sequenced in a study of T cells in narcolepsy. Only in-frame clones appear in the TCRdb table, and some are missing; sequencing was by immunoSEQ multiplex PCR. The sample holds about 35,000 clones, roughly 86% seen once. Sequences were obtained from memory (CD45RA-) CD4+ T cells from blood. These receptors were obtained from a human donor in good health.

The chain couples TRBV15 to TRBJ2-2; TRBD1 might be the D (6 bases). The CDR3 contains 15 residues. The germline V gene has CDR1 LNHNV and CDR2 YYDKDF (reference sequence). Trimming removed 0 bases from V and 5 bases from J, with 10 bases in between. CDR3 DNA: TGTGCCACCAGCAGAGACCCAACAGGGACCGGGGAGCTGTTTTTT. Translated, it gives CATSRDPTGTGELFF.

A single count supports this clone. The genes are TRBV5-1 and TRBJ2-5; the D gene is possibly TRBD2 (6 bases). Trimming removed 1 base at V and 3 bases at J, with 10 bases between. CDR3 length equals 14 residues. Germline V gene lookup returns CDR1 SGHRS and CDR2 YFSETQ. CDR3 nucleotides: TGCGCCAGCAGCTTGAGGCCGGGGGAAGAGACCCAGTACTTC. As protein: CASSLRPGEETQYF. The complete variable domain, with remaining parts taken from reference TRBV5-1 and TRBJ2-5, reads KAGVTQTPRYLIKTRGQQVTLSCSPISGHRSVSWYQQTPGQGLQFLFEYFSETQRNKGNFPGRFSGRQFSNSRSEMNVSTLELGDSALYLCASSLRPGEETQYFGPGTRLLVL.

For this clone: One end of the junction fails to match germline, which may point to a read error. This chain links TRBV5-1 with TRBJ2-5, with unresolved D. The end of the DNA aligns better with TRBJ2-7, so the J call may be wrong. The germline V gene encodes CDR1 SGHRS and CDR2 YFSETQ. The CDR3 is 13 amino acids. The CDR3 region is CASSLITSNEQYF. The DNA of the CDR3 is TGCGCCAGCAGCTTAATAACCTCCAACGAGCAGTACTTC.

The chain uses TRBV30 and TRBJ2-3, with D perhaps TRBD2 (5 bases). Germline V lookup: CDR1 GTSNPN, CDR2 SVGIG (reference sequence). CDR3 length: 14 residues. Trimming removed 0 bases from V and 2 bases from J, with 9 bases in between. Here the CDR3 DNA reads TGTGCCTGGAGTGTAGGACTCTTCACAGATACGCAGTATTTT. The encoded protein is CAWSVGLFTDTQYF.

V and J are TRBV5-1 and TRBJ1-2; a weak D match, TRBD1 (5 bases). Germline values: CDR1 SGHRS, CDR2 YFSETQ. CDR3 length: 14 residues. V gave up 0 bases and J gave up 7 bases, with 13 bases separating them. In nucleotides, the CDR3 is TGCGCCAGCAGCTTGGGGGACCGGGGGTCTGGCTACACCTTC. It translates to CASSLGDRGSGYTF.

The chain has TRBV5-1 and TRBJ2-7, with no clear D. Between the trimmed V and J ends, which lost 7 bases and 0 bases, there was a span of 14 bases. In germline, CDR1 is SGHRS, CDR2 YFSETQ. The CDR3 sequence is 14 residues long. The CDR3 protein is CASSGSLTSYEQYF. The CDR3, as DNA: TGCGCCAGCTCAGGTAGCCTTACCTCCTACGAGCAGTACTTC.

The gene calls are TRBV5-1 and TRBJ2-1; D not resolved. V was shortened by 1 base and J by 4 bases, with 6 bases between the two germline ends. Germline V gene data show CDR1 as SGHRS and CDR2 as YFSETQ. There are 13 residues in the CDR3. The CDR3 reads CASSLPPYNEQFF. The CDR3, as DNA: TGCGCCAGCAGCTTGCCACCGTACAATGAGCAGTTCTTC. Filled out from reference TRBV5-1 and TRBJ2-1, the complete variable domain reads KAGVTQTPRYLIKTRGQQVTLSCSPISGHRSVSWYQQTPGQGLQFLFEYFSETQRNKGNFPGRFSGRQFSNSRSEMNVSTLELGDSALYLCASSLPPYNEQFFGPGTRLTVL.

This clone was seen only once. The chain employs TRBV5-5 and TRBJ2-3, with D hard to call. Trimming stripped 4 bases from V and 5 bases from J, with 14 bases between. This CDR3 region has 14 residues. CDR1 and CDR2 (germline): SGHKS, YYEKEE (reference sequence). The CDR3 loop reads CASSLLLGIDTQYF. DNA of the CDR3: TGTGCCAGCAGCCTCCTTTTGGGGATAGATACGCAGTATTTT. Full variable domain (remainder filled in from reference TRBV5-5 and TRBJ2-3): DAGVTQSPTHLIKTRGQQVTLRCSPISGHKSVSWYQQVLGQGPQFIFQYYEKEERGRGNFPDRFSARQFPNYSSELNVNALLLGDSALYLCASSLLLGIDTQYFGPGTRLTVL.

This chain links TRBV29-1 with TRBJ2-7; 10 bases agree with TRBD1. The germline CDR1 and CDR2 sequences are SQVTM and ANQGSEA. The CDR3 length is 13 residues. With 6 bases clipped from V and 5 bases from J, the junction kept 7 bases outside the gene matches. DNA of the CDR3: TGCAGCGTCAGACAGGGGGCACAGGACGAGCAGTACTTC. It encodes CSVRQGAQDEQYF.

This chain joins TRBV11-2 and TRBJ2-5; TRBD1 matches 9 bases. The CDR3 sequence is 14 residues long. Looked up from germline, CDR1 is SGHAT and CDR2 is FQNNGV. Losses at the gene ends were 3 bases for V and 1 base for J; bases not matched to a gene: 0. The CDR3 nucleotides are TGTGCCAGCAGCTTGGACAGGGGCCAAGAGACCCAGTACTTC. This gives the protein CASSLDRGQETQYF.

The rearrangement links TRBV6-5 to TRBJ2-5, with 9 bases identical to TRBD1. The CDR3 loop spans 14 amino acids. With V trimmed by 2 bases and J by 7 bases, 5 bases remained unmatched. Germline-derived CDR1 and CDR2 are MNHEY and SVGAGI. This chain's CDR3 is CASSYRDRVGTQYF. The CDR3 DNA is TGTGCCAGCAGTTACCGGGACAGGGTCGGGACCCAGTACTTC.

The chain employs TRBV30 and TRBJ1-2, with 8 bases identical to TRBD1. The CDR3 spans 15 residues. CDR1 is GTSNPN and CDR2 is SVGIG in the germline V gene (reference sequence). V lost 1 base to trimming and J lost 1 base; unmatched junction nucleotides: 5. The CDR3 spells CAWSGQGRVNYGYTF. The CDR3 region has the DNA TGTGCCTGGAGTGGACAGGGGAGGGTTAACTATGGCTACACCTTC.

CDR3 protein: CASSVAGGRVDTQYF. The CDR3 DNA is TGTGCCAGCAGCGTAGCGGGGGGGCGTGTAGATACGCAGTATTTT. The chain links TRBV9 to TRBJ2-3, with 8 bases that match TRBD2. J was trimmed by 5 bases and V by 0 bases; bases with no gene match: 5. Germline V CDR1 and CDR2: SGDLS, YYNGEE. The CDR3 extends over 15 amino acids.

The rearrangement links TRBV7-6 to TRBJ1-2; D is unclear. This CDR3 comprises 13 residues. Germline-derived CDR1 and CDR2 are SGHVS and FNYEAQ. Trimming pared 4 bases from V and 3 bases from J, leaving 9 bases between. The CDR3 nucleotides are TGTGCCAGCAGCTCGAAATACGACTATGGCTACACCTTC. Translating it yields CASSSKYDYGYTF.

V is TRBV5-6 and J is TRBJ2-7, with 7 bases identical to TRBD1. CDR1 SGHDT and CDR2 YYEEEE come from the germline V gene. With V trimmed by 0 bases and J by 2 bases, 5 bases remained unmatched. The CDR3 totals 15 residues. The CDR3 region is CASSLEGQVTYEQYF. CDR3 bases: TGTGCCAGCAGCTTGGAAGGACAGGTTACCTACGAGCAGTACTTC.

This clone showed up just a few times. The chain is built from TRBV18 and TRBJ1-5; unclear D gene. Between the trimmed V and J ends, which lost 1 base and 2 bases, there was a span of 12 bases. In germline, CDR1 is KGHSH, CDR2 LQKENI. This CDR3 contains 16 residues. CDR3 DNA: TGTGCCAGCTCACCACAGGGTTTAGCTGGCAATCAGCCCCAGCATTTT. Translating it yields CASSPQGLAGNQPQHF.

CDR3 bases: TGCGCCAGCAGCTTGGGGCAGGCGGTGGACGAGCAGTACTTC. Amino acids: CASSLGQAVDEQYF. The chain is built from TRBV5-1 and TRBJ2-7; D is unclear. Germline V gives CDR1 SGHRS, CDR2 YFSETQ. The V end lost 0 bases, the J end lost 5 bases, and 12 bases lay between the germline ends. This CDR3 region has 14 residues.

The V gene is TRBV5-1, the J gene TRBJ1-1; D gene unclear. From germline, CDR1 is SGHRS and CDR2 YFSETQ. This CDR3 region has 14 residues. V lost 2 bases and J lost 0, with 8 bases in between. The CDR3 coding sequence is TGCGCCAGCAGCTTCCGGGATTTGAACACTGAAGCTTTCTTT. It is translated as CASSFRDLNTEAFF.

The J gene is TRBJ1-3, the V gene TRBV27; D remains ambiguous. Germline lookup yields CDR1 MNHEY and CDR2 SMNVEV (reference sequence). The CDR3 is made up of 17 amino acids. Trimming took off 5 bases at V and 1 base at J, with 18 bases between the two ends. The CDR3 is CASSPVPLLRSGNTIYF. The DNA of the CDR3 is TGTGCCAGCAGTCCCGTTCCTTTGCTAAGGTCTGGAAACACCATATATTTT.

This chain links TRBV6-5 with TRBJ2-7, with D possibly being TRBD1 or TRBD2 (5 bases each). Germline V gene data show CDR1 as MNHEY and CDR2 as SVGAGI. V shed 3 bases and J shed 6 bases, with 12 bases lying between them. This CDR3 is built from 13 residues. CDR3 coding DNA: TGTGCCAGCAGTTATCCCGGGACGGGCGAGCAGTACTTC. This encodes CASSYPGTGEQYF.

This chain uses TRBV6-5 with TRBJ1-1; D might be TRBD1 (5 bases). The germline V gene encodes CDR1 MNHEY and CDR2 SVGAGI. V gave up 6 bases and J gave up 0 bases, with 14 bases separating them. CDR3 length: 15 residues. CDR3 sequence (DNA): TGTGCCAGCAGGCAGGGTTTAAGCATGAACACTGAAGCTTTCTTT. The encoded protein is CASRQGLSMNTEAFF.

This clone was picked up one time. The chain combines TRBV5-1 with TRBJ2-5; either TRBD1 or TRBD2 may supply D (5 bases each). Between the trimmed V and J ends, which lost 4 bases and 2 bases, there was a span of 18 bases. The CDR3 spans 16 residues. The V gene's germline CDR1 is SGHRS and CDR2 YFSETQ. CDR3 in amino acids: CASSPGAQGPQETQYF. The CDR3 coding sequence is TGCGCCAGCAGCCCGGGCGCCCAGGGACCACAAGAGACCCAGTACTTC.

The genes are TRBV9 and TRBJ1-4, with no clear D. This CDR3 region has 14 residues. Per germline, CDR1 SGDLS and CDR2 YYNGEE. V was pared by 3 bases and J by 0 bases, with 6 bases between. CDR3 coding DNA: TGTGCCAGCAGCGCGCTACCAACTAATGAAAAACTGTTTTTT. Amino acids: CASSALPTNEKLFF.

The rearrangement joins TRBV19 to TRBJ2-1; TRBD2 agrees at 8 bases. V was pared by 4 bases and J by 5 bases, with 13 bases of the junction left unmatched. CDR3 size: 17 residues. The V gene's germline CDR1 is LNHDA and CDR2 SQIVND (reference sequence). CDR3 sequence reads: CASSNIALAGFDNEQFF. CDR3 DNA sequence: TGTGCCAGTAGTAACATTGCATTAGCGGGATTCGACAATGAGCAGTTCTTC.

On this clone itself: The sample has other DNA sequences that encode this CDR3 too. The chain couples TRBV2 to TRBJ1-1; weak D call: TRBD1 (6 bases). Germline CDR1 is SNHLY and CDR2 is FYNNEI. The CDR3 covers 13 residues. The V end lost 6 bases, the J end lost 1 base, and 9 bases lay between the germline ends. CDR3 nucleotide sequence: TGTGCCAGCAGAGCGGACAGGAACACTGAAGCTTTCTTT. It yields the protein CASRADRNTEAFF.

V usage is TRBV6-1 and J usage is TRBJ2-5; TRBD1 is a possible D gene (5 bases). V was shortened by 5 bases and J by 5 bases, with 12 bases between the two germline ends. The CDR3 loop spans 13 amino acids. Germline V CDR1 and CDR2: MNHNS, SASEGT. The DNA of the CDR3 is TGTGCCAGCAGTCTTAACAGGCGGGAGACCCAGTACTTC. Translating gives CASSLNRRETQYF.

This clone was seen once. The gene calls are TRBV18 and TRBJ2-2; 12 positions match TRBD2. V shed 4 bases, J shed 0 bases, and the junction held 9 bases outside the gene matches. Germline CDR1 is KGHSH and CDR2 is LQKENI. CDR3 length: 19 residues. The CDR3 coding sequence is TGTGCCAGCTCACAAGACCTTCTAGCGGGAGGGCCGAACACCGGGGAGCTGTTTTTT. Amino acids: CASSQDLLAGGPNTGELFF.